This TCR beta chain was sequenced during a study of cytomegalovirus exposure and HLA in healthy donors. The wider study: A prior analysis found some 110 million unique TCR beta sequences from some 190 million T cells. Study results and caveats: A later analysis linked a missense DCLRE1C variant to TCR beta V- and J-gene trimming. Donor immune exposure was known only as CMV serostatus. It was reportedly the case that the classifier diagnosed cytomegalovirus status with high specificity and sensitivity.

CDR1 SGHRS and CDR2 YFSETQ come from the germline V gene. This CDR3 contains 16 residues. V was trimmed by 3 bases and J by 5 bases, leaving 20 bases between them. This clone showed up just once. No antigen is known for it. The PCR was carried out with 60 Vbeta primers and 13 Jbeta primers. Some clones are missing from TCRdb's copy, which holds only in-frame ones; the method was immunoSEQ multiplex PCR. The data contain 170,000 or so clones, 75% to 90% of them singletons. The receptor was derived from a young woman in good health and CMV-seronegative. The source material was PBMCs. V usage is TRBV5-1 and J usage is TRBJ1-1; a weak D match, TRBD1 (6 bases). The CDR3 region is CASSSLESGASTEAFF. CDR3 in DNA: TGCGCCAGCAGCTCCCTGGAGTCAGGGGCCTCTACTGAAGCTTTCTTT.